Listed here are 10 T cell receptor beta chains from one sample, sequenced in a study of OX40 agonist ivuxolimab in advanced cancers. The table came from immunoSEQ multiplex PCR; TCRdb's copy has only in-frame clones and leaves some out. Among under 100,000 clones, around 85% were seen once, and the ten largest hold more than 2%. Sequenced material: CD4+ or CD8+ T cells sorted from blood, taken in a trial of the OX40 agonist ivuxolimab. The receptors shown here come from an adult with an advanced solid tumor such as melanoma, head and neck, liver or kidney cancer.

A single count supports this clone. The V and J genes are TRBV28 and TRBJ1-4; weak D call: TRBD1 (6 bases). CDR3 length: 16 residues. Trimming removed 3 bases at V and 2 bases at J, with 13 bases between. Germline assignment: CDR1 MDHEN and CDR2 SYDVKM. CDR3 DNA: TGTGCCAGCAGTTTCCCAGGGGTGGGGACTAATGAAAAACTGTTTTTT. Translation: CASSFPGVGTNEKLFF.

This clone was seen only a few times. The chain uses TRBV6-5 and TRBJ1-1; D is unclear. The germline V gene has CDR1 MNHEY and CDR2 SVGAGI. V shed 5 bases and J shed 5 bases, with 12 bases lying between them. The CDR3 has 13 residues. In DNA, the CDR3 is TGTGCCAGCAGTGCGGGCCTGAGGACTGAAGCTTTCTTT. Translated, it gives CASSAGLRTEAFF.

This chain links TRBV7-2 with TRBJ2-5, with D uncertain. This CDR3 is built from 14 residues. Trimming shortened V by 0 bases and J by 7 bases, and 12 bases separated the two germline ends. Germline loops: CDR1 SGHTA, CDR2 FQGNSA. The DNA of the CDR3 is TGTGCCAGCAGCTTAGCGCCCGGGTCCGGGACCCAGTACTTC. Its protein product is CASSLAPGSGTQYF.

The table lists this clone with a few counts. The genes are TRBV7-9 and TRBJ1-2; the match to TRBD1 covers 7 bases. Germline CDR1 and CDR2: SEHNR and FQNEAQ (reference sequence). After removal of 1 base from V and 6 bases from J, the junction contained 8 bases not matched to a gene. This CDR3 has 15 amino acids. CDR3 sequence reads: CASSLVQGGADGYTF. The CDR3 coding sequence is TGTGCCAGCAGCTTAGTTCAAGGGGGCGCGGATGGCTACACCTTC.

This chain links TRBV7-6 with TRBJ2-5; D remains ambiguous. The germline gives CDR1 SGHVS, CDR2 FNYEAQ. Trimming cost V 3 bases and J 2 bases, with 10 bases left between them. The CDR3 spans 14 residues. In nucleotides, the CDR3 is TGTGCCAGCAGCTTCGGCCCGGATCAAGAGACCCAGTACTTC. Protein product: CASSFGPDQETQYF. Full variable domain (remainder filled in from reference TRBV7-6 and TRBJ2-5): GAGVSQSPRYKVTKRGQDVALRCDPISGHVSLYWYRQALGQGPEFLTYFNYEAQQDKSGLPNDRFSAERPEGSISTLTIQRTEQRDSAMYRCASSFGPDQETQYFGPGTRLLVL.

The CDR3 sequence is CASSLRTGGDTGELFF. In DNA, the CDR3 is TGTGCCAGCTCACTGCGGACAGGGGGGGACACCGGGGAGCTGTTTTTT. V is TRBV18 and J is TRBJ2-2; 10 bases fit TRBD1. CDR3 length: 16 residues. Losses at the gene ends were 4 bases for V and 3 bases for J; bases not matched to a gene: 5. CDR1 is KGHSH, CDR2 LQKENI, per germline.

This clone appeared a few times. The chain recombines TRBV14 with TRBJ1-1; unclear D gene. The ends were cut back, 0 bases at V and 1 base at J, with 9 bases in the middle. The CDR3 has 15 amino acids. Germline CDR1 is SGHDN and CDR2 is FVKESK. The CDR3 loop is CASSQERIANTEAFF. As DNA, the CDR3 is TGTGCCAGCAGCCAAGAAAGGATTGCGAACACTGAAGCTTTCTTT.

CDR3 residues: CASSFAGTEQFF. CDR3 coding DNA: TGTGCCAGCAGCTTTGCCGGGACAGAGCAGTTCTTC. This rearrangement joins TRBV7-2 to TRBJ2-1, with a weak D call TRBD1 (6 bases). V lost 3 bases and J 10 bases, leaving 10 bases between the germline ends. This CDR3 has 12 residues. Germline V gene sequence: CDR1 SGHTA, CDR2 FQGNSA.

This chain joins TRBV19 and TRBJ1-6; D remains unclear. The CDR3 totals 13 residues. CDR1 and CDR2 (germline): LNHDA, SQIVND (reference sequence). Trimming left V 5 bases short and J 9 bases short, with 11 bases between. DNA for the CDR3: TGTGCCAGTAGTGCCGGGGTAAGTTCACCCCTCCACTTT. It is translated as CASSAGVSSPLHF.

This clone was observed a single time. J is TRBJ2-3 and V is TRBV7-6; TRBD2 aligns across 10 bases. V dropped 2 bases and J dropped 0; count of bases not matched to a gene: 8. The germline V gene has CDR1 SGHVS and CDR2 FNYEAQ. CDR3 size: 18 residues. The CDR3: CASSLLAGETSSTDTQYF. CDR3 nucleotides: TGTGCCAGCAGCTTACTAGCGGGGGAAACTTCTAGCACAGATACGCAGTATTTT.